This T cell receptor beta chain comes out of a study of cytomegalovirus exposure and HLA in healthy donors. V was cut by 8 bases and J by 0 bases, with 14 bases left in between. Germline lookup yields CDR1 SNHLY and CDR2 FYNNEI. CDR3 length equals 14 residues. In the case of this clone: Antigen unknown.

Donors were ostensibly healthy at sampling, although undocumented immune exposures were probable. Whole-study results and caveats: TCR beta V segments were, for the most part, productive about 87% or about 30% of the time in an earlier analysis. Immune exposure information available was restricted to CMV serostatus. The study carried out a later analysis of TCR beta sequences. It associated about 15,000 of them with specific HLA alleles at a false discovery rate of 0.05.

The PCR employed 60 Vbeta primers together with 13 Jbeta primers. Generated by immunoSEQ multiplex PCR, the TCRdb table keeps only in-frame clones and is missing some. The repertoire consists of 130,000 to 150,000 clones, with approximately 79% occurring once and the leading ten covering around 4.1%. Source material: PBMCs. The rearrangement joins TRBV2 to TRBJ2-7, with D unclear. This clonotype was obtained from a young man in good health and CMV-seropositive. CDR3 sequence (DNA): TGTGCCAGCGTACGCTTCGTGGCCTCCTACGAGCAGTACTTC. This encodes CASVRFVASYEQYF. Variable domain in full (rest from reference TRBV2 and TRBJ2-7): EPEVTQTPSHQVTQMGQEVILRCVPISNHLYFYWYRQILGQKVEFLVSFYNNEISEKSEIFDDQFSVERPDGSNFTLKIRSTKLEDSAMYFCASVRFVASYEQYFGPGTRLTVT.